This T cell receptor beta chain was recorded in a study of follicular helper T cells after annual influenza vaccination. Study in general: Days 0, 7 and 28 post-vaccination were the blood draw times. Across the 2013-2014, 2014-2015 and 2015-2016 vaccination seasons, some subjects were resampled. Whole-study findings and limits: Day 7 ICOS+CD38+ clones later appeared mostly in ICOS-CD38- cTfh. Change in circulating plasmablasts correlated with ICOS+CD38+ cTfh clonality change.

With V trimmed by 5 bases and J by 4 bases, 11 bases remained unmatched. Germline V CDR1 and CDR2: SGHTA, FQGNSA. The CDR3 contains 16 residues. The data were produced by immunoSEQ multiplex PCR, yet TCRdb's version contains in-frame clones alone and is incomplete. The sample has about 15,000 clones, less than 85% seen once. Time point described: 2014-2015 season, 7 days after vaccination. Worth noting for this clone: Its specificity is not known.

The chain has TRBV7-2 and TRBJ2-7; 10 bases align to TRBD2. This sample comprised CXCR5+ CD38- circulating T follicular helper cells from blood, obtained 7 days after influenza vaccination. As to subset: circulating Tfh, non-naive CD4+CXCR5+PD-1+ (ICOS+CD38+ or ICOS-CD38-). This clonotype originated in an adult who received the influenza vaccine. Here the CDR3 DNA reads TGTGCCAGCAGCCTTAGCCCCTCTAGCGGGAGTTACGAGCAGTACTTC. Translation: CASSLSPSSGSYEQYF.